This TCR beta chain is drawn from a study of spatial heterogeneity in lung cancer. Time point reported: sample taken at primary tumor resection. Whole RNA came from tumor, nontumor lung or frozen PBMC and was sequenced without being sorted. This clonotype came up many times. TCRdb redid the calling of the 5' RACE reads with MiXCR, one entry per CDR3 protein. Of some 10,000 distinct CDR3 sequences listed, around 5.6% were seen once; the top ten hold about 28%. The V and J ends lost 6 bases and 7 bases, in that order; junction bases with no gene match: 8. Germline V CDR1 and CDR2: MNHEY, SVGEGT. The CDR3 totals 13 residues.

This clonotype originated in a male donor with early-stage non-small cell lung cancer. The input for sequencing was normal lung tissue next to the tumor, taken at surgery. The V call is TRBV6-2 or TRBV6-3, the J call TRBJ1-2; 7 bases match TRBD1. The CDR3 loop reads CASRDDRVRGYTF. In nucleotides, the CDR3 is TGTGCCAGCAGAGACGACAGGGTTCGTGGCTACACCTTC.